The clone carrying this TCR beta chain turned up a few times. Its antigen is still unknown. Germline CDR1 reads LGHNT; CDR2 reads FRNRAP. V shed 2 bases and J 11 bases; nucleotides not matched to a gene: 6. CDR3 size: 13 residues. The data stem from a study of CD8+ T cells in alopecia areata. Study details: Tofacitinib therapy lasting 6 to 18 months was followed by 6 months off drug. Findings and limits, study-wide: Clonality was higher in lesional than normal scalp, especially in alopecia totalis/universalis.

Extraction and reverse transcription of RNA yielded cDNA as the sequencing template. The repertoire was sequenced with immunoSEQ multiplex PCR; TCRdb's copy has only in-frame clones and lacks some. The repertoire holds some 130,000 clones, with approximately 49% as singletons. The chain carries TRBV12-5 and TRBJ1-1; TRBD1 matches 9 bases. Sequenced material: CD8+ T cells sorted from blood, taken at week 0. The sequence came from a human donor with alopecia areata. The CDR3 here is CASGLTGGWLAFF. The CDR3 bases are TGTGCTAGTGGTTTGACAGGGGGCTGGTTGGCTTTCTTT.